The 10 T cell receptor beta chains in this list originate from one sample, sequenced in a study of cytomegalovirus exposure and HLA in healthy donors (TCRdb year 2017). The library was built by means of the immunoSEQ multiplex PCR assay. For the multiplex PCR, a mixture combining 60 forward primers for TCR Vbeta segments and 13 reverse primers for TCR Jbeta segments was used. Not all clones reach the TCRdb copy of this immuneACCESS table, which keeps in-frame sequences only. Checked studies attribute under half of the gap to unresolved V genes and leave the rest unexplained. The sample has 110,000 to 150,000 clones on record, approximately 82% of them singletons. The ten most abundant clones make up more than 2.5% of the sample. Sequences were obtained from PBMCs. These receptors all stem from a man aged 40-50 years in good health and CMV-seronegative.

The V call is TRBV2, the J call TRBJ1-5, with D hard to call. V lost 0 bases and J 3 bases, leaving 6 bases between the germline ends. Germline loops: CDR1 SNHLY, CDR2 FYNNEI. This CDR3 comprises 14 residues. CDR3 amino acids: CASSEARTNQPQHF. As DNA, the CDR3 is TGTGCCAGCAGTGAAGCCAGAACCAATCAGCCCCAGCATTTT.

The J gene is TRBJ2-2, the V gene TRBV7-2; D not certain. The CDR3 contains 16 residues. Between the trimmed V and J ends, which lost 4 bases and 6 bases, there was a span of 18 bases. The germline V gene has CDR1 SGHTA and CDR2 FQGNSA. The CDR3 loop is CASSSRGAALAGELFF. The CDR3 nucleotides read TGTGCCAGCAGCTCCCGAGGAGCAGCCCTCGCCGGGGAGCTGTTTTTT.

The chain uses TRBV14 and TRBJ1-2; D possibly corresponds to TRBD1 (6 bases). Trimming shortened V by 3 bases and J by 4 bases, and 18 bases separated the two germline ends. This CDR3 comprises 16 residues. Germline loops: CDR1 SGHDN, CDR2 FVKESK. CDR3 bases: TGTGCCAGCAGCCACCCAGGGGCCGTACCTTCCTATGGCTACACCTTC. It encodes CASSHPGAVPSYGYTF.

This clone was observed a handful of times. V is TRBV6-5 and J is TRBJ2-3; no reliable D call. V lost 6 bases to trimming and J lost 4 bases, with 17 bases between them. This CDR3 contains 15 residues. Germline lookup yields CDR1 MNHEY and CDR2 SVGAGI. CDR3 sequence reads: CASSPSLAQADTQYF. The CDR3 DNA reads as TGTGCCAGCAGCCCCAGCTTGGCCCAGGCAGATACGCAGTATTTT.

Notes on this clone: Germline and junction disagree at one end, which may indicate a read error. The J gene is TRBJ2-7, the V gene TRBV6-6; TRBD2 matches 8 bases. CDR3 length equals 16 residues. CDR1 MNHNY and CDR2 SVGAGI come from the germline V gene (reference sequence). The CDR3 DNA is TGTGCCAGCAGTTACCCAAGCGGGGGCCCCTCCAACGAGCAGTACTTC. Its translation: CASSYPSGGPSNEQYF.

This clone has just one count. The rearrangement joins TRBV7-8 to TRBJ2-5; 7 nucleotides line up with TRBD2. The last part of the DNA fits TRBJ2-7 better; the J call may be wrong. The germline V gene encodes CDR1 SGHVS and CDR2 FQNEAQ. The CDR3 extends over 15 amino acids. CDR3 loop: CASSPYPGGTYEQYF. The CDR3 region has the DNA TGTGCCAGCAGCCCTTACCCCGGGGGGACCTACGAGCAGTACTTC.

This clone was detected once. This chain joins TRBV5-1 and TRBJ1-2, with D possibly being TRBD1 (5 bases). V lost 0 bases, J lost 7 bases, and 13 bases lay in between. Germline CDR1 SGHRS, CDR2 YFSETQ. The length of the CDR3 is 14 residues. CDR3 DNA sequence: TGCGCCAGCAGCTTGGATTACAGGTCGGCTGGCTACACCTTC. This codes for CASSLDYRSAGYTF. Full variable domain (outside the CDR3, taken from reference TRBV5-1 and TRBJ1-2): KAGVTQTPRYLIKTRGQQVTLSCSPISGHRSVSWYQQTPGQGLQFLFEYFSETQRNKGNFPGRFSGRQFSNSRSEMNVSTLELGDSALYLCASSLDYRSAGYTFGSGTRLTVV.

The chain recombines TRBV7-3 with TRBJ2-7, with 10 bases matching TRBD1. Trimming at V came to 2 bases and at J to 2 bases, leaving 3 bases not matched to a gene. The CDR3 is made up of 15 amino acids. Germline loops: CDR1 SGHTA, CDR2 FQGTGA. CDR3 residues: CASSLGGTGAYEQYF. For the CDR3, the DNA is TGTGCCAGCAGCTTAGGAGGGACAGGGGCCTACGAGCAGTACTTC.

DNA for the CDR3: TGCGCCAGCAGCTTACAGGAGAATCAGCCCCAGCATTTT. Translation gives CASSLQENQPQHF. The V and J genes are TRBV5-1 and TRBJ1-5; possibly TRBD1 for D (5 bases). V was shortened by 2 bases and J by 4 bases, with 7 bases between the two germline ends. The CDR3 loop spans 13 amino acids. Germline V gene lookup returns CDR1 SGHRS and CDR2 YFSETQ. The full variable domain, its missing parts supplied by reference TRBV5-1 and TRBJ1-5, is KAGVTQTPRYLIKTRGQQVTLSCSPISGHRSVSWYQQTPGQGLQFLFEYFSETQRNKGNFPGRFSGRQFSNSRSEMNVSTLELGDSALYLCASSLQENQPQHFGDGTRLSIL.

This clone came up many times. J is TRBJ2-3 and V is TRBV29-1; TRBD2 is a possible D gene (7 bases). The V and J ends lost 4 bases and 2 bases respectively, with 22 bases between them. Germline CDR1 reads SQVTM; CDR2 reads ANQGSEA. The CDR3 contains 17 residues. DNA of the CDR3: TGCAGCGTTGGTGGGGGGAGTAGGGCGGGGGCCACAGATACGCAGTATTTT. It is translated as CSVGGGSRAGATDTQYF.